The T cell receptor beta chain under discussion was sequenced for a study of monozygotic twins with inflammatory bowel disease. Study conclusions and caveats: IBD patients carried less diverse TCRbeta repertoires (inverse Simpson) than healthy co-twins.

This CDR3 is 21 amino acids long. Germline V gene lookup returns CDR1 MNHEY and CDR2 SVGEGT. Reprocessing the 5' RACE reads, TCRdb reports a single entry for every CDR3 protein and omits DNA. Its clone listing holds some 150,000 distinct CDR3 sequences. About this clonotype itself: The target antigen is unknown.

The specimen sequenced was blood. The sequence derives from a human donor with ulcerative colitis or Crohn's disease, or a healthy co-twin of an affected twin (not recorded which). The chain recombines TRBV6-2 or TRBV6-3 with TRBJ1-5; lacking DNA, the TRBD1 call made by TCRdb goes unchecked. The CDR3 protein is CASSPRRDRGLSIYSNQPQHF.